This is a list of T cell receptor beta chains from one sample in a study of human T cells and chemical hapten exposure. TCRdb re-analysed the reads in MiXCR, keeping a single row per CDR3 protein. The sample contains about 120,000 distinct CDR3 sequences, 8.5% to 9% of which appear only once. Sequencing used whole blood. These receptors originate from a human donor in good health. Some clones in this sample may be carry-over from other donors' samples. Both conserved end residues are part of each CDR3. The D gene is left open where the match is weak. A clone size is listed for some rows: how often the clone was seen (once, few, many), or a class if it is expanded.

v_call,d_call,j_call,clone_size,cdr3_aa,cdr3_nt
TRBV4-2,-,TRBJ1-2,many,CASSPRGDYGYTF,TGTGCCAGCAGCCCAAGGGGGGACTATGGCTACACCTTC
TRBV12-3/TRBV12-4,-,TRBJ2-3,many,CAIPWDGSTDTQYF,TGTGCCATCCCGTGGGACGGGAGTACAGATACGCAGTATTTT
TRBV29-1,-,TRBJ2-5,many,CSVASTGASQETQYF,TGCAGCGTTGCAAGTACGGGGGCTAGCCAAGAGACCCAGTACTTC
TRBV12-3/TRBV12-4,-,TRBJ2-7,many,CASSSRLRSSYEQYF,TGTGCCAGCAGTTCTAGACTCAGAAGCTCCTACGAGCAGTACTTC
TRBV11-2,-,TRBJ1-1,few,CASIEGGLTEAFF,TGTGCCAGTATAGAGGGGGGATTAACTGAAGCTTTCTTT
TRBV4-2,-,TRBJ2-1,few,CASETKGEQFF,TGTGCCAGCGAGACTAAAGGGGAGCAGTTCTTC
TRBV15,-,TRBJ2-3,-,CATSGSSGVTDTQYF,TGTGCCACCAGCGGAAGTAGCGGAGTAACAGATACGCAGTATTTT
TRBV5-5,TRBD2,TRBJ2-3,many,CASSLEGLNTDTQYF,TGTGCCAGCAGCTTGGAGGGACTAAACACAGATACGCAGTATTTT
TRBV27,-,TRBJ1-5,many,CASSLSWGQPQHF,TGTGCCAGCAGTTTATCGTGGGGTCAGCCCCAGCATTTT
TRBV6-6,-,TRBJ2-2,many,CASSQGGGELFF,TGTGCCAGCAGCCAAGGGGGCGGGGAGCTGTTTTTT
TRBV12-3/TRBV12-4,TRBD1,TRBJ1-1,many,CASRGGTGGRGTEAFF,TGTGCCAGCAGAGGGGGGACAGGGGGCCGTGGCACTGAAGCTTTCTTT
TRBV4-2,-,TRBJ2-1,-,CASSPRGTPPYNEQFF,TGTGCCAGCAGCCCACGCGGGACCCCACCCTACAATGAGCAGTTCTTC
TRBV5-4,-,TRBJ2-4,-,CASSLGPRDIQYF,TGTGCCAGCAGCTTGGGGCCTAGGGACATTCAGTACTTC
TRBV11-2,TRBD1,TRBJ2-6,few,CASSQTGTGASWANVLTF,TGTGCCAGCAGCCAGACCGGGACAGGGGCCTCTTGGGCCAACGTCCTGACTTTC
TRBV6-2/TRBV6-3,TRBD1,TRBJ1-5,few,CASSKGQEYQPQHF,TGTGCCAGCAGCAAAGGACAGGAATATCAGCCCCAGCATTTT
TRBV28,-,TRBJ2-7,few,CASSVNEQYF,TGTGCCAGCAGTGTTAACGAGCAGTACTTC
TRBV5-6,-,TRBJ2-3,few,CASSLVGSGASTDTQYF,TGTGCCAGCAGCCTAGTTGGATCTGGGGCTAGCACAGATACGCAGTATTTT
TRBV7-2,-,TRBJ2-2,-,CASRPTYEYTGELFF,TGTGCCAGCAGGCCTACTTACGAGTACACCGGGGAGCTGTTTTTT
TRBV20-1,-,TRBJ2-1,few,CSARESYNEQFF,TGCAGTGCTAGAGAAAGCTACAATGAGCAGTTCTTC
TRBV19,-,TRBJ1-2,-,CASSIVYRVKGYTF,TGTGCCAGTAGTATAGTCTACAGGGTTAAGGGCTACACCTTC
TRBV27,-,TRBJ1-1,few,CASLPSGADPLGTEAFF,TGTGCCAGTCTACCATCGGGGGCCGACCCTCTTGGCACTGAAGCTTTCTTT
TRBV27,-,TRBJ2-7,many,CASSFRRKGRQYF,TGTGCCAGCAGTTTCCGGAGGAAGGGGAGGCAGTACTTC
TRBV7-8,-,TRBJ2-7,-,CASLALGEQYF,TGTGCCAGCCTAGCCTTAGGCGAGCAGTACTTC
TRBV5-1,-,TRBJ2-3,-,CASSLASAASDTRYF,TGCGCCAGCAGCTTGGCCAGCGCAGCCTCGGATACGCGGTATTTT
TRBV27,-,TRBJ1-5,many,CASSLGQGNQPQHF,TGTGCCAGCAGTTTAGGCCAGGGGAATCAGCCCCAGCATTTT
TRBV5-6,-,TRBJ2-1,many,CASSNTPGTQQFF,TGTGCCAGCAGCAATACCCCCGGGACCCAGCAGTTCTTC
TRBV27,TRBD1,TRBJ2-3,-,CASSEDRGVTDTQYF,TGTGCCAGCAGTGAGGACAGGGGGGTCACAGATACGCAGTATTTT
TRBV7-2,TRBD1,TRBJ2-5,few,CASSLQQGPETQYF,TGTGCCAGCAGCTTACAACAGGGGCCAGAGACCCAGTACTTC